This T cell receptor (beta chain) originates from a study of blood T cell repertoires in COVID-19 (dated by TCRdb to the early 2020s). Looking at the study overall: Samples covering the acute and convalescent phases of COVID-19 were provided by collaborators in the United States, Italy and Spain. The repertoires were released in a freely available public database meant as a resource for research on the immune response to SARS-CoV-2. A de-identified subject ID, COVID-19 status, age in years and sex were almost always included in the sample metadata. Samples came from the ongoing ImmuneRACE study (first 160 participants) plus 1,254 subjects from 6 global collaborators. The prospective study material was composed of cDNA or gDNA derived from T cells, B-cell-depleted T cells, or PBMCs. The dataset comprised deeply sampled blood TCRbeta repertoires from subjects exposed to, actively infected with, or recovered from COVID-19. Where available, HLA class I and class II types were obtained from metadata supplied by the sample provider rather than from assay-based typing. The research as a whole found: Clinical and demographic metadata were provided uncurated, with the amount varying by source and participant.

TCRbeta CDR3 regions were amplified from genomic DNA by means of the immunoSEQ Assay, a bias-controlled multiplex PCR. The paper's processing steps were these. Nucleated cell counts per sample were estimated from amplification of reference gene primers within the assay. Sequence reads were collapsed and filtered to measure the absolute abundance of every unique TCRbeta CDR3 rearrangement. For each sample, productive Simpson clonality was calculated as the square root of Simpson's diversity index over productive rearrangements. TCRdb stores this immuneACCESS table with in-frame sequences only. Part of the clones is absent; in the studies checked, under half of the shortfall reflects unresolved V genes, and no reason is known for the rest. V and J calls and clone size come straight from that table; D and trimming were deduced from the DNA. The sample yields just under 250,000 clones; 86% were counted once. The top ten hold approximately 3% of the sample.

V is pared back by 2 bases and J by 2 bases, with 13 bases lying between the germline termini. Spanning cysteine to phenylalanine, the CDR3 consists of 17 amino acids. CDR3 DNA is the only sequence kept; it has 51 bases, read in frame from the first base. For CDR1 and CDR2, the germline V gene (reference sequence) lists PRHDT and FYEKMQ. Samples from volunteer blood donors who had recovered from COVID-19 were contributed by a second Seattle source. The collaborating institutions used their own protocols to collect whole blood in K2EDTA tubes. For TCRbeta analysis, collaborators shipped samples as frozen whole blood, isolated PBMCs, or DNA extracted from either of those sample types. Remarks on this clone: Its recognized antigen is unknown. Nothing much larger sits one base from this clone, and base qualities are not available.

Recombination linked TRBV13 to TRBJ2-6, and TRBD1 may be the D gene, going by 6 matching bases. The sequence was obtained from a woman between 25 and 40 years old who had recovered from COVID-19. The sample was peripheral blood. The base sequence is TGTGCCAGCAGCTTAAGCTACAGGGCCCCTGGGGCCAACGTCCTGACTTTC. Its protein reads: CASSLSYRAPGANVLTF.